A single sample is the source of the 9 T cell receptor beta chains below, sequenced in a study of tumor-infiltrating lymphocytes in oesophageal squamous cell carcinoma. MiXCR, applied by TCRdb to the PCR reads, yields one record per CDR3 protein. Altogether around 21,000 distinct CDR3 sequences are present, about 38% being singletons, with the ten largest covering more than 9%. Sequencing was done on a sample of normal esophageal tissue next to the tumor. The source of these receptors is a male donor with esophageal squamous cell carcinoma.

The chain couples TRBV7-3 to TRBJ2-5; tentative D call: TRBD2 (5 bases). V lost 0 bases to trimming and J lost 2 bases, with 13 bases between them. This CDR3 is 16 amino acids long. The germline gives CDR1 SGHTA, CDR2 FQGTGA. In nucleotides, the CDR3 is TGTGCCAGCAGCTTAACGTCGGCTAGCAGTCAAGAGACCCAGTACTTC. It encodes CASSLTSASSQETQYF.

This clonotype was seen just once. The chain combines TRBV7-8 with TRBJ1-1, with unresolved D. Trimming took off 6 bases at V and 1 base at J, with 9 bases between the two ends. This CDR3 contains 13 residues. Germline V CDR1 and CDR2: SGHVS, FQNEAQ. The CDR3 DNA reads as TGTGCCAGCAGTGGCCTGGGGAACACTGAAGCTTTCTTT. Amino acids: CASSGLGNTEAFF.

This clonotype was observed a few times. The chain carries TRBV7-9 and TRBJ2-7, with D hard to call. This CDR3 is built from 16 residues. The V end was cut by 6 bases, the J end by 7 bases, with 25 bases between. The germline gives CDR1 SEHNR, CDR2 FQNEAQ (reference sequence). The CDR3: CASRPAAGPARNEQYF. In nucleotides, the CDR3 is TGTGCCAGCAGACCTGCCGCCGGGCCCGCACGCAATGAGCAGTACTTC.

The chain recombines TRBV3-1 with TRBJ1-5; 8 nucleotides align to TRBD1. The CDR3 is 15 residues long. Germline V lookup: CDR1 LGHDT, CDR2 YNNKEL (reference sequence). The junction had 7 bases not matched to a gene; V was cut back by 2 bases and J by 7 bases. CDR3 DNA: TGTGCCAGCAGCCAACACCCAGGGGGCGAGCAGCCCCAGCATTTT. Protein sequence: CASSQHPGGEQPQHF. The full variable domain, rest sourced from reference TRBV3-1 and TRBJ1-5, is DTAVSQTPKYLVTQMGNDKSIKCEQNLGHDTMYWYKQDSKKFLKIMFSYNNKELIINETVPNRFSPKSPDKAHLNLHINSLELGDSAVYFCASSQHPGGEQPQHFGDGTRLSIL.

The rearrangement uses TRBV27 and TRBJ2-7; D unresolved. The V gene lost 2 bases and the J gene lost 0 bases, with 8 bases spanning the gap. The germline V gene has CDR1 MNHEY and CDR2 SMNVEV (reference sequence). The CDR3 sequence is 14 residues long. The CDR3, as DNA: TGTGCCAGCAGTTTACTACAGCGCTCCTACGAGCAGTACTTC. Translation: CASSLLQRSYEQYF.

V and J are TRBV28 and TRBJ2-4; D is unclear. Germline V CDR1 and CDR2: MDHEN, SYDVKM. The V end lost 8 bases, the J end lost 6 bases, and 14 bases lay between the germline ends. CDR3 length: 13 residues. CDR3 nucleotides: TGTGCCAGCGAAATACCGGGCGGAAACATTCAGTACTTC. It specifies CASEIPGGNIQYF.

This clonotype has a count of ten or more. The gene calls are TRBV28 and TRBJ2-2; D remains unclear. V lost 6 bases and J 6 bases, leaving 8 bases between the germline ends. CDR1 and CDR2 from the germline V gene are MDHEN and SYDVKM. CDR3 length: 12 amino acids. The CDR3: CASSRISGELFF. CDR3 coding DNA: TGTGCCAGCAGCCGGATTTCCGGGGAGCTGTTTTTT.

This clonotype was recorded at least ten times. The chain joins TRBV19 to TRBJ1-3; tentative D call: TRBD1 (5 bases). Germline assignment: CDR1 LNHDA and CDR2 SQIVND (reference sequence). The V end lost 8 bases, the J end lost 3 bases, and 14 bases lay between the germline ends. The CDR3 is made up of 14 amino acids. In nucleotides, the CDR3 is TGTGCCAGTTCTGGGACCTATTATGGAAACACCATATATTTT. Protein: CASSGTYYGNTIYF.

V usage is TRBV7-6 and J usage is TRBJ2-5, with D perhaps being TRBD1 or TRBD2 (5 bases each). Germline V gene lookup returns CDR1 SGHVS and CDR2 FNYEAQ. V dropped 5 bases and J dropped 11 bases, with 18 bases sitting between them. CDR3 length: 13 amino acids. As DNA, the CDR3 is TGTGCCAGCAGCGGGACCATCAACAATGAGCAGTACTTC. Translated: CASSGTINNEQYF.